This T cell receptor (beta chain) was sequenced during a study of technical replicates of blood from several donors. Germline values: CDR1 SNHLY, CDR2 FYNNEI. This CDR3 comprises 14 residues. The V end lost 8 bases, the J end lost 3 bases, and 17 bases lay between the germline ends. The repertoire was sequenced with immunoSEQ multiplex PCR; TCRdb's copy has only in-frame clones and lacks some. In the table there are 91,000 or so clones, roughly 96% of which are singletons. The sequence was collected from a human donor in good health. Sequencing was done on a sample of T cells isolated from PBMCs. The chain joins TRBV2 to TRBJ2-7, with D tentatively TRBD1 (5 bases). The chain's CDR3 is CASGLGPTNYEQYF. The CDR3 DNA reads as TGTGCCAGCGGGCTGGGGCCCACAAACTACGAGCAGTACTTC.